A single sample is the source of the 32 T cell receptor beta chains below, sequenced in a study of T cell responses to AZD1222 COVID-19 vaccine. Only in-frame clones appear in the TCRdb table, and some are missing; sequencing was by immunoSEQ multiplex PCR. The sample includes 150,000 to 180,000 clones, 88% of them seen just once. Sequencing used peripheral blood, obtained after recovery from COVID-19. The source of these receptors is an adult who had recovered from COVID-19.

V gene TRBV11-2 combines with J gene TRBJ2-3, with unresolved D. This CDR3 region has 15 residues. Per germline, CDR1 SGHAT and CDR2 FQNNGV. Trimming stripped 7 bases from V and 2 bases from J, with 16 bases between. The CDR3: CASTKLGDYTDTQYF. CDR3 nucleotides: TGTGCCAGCACCAAGCTTGGCGATTACACAGATACGCAGTATTTT.

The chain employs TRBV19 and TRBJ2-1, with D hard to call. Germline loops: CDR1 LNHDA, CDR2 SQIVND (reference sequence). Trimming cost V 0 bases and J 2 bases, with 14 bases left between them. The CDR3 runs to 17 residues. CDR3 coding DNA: TGTGCCAGTAGTATAGAGCCCCGGTGGCCCCCCTACAATGAGCAGTTCTTC. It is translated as CASSIEPRWPPYNEQFF.

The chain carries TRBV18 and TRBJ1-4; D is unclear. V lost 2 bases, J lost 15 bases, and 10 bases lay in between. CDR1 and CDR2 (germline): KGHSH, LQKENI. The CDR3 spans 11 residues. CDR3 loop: CASSPKDTLFF. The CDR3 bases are TGTGCCAGCTCACCAAAAGACACGTTGTTTTTT.

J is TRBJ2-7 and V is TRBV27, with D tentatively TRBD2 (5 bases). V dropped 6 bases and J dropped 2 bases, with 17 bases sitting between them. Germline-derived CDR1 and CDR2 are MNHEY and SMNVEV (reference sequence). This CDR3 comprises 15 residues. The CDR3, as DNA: TGTGCCAGCAGACGAGGAGGCCAACCGGCCTACGAGCAGTACTTC. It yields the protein CASRRGGQPAYEQYF.

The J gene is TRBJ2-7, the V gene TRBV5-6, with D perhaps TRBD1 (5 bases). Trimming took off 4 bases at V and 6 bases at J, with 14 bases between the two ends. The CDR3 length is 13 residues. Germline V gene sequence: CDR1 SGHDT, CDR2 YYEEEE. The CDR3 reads CASSRDQGGEQYF. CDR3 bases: TGTGCCAGCAGCCGAGATCAGGGTGGCGAGCAGTACTTC.

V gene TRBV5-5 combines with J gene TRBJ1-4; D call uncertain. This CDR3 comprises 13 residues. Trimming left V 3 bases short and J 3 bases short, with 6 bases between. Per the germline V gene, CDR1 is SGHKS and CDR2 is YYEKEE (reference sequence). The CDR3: CASSSDANEKLFF. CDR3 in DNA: TGTGCCAGCAGCTCCGATGCTAATGAAAAACTGTTTTTT.

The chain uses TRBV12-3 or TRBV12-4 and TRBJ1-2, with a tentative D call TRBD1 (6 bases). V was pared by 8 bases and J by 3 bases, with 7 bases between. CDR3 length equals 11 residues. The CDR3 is CASGQYYGYTF. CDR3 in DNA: TGTGCCAGCGGACAGTACTATGGCTACACCTTC.

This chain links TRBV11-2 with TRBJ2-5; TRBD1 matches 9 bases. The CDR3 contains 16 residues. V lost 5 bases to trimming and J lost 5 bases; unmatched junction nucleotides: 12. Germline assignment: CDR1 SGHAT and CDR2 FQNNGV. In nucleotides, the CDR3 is TGTGCCAGCAGCCAATCACAGGGGGCGGCATGGGAGACCCAGTACTTC. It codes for CASSQSQGAAWETQYF.

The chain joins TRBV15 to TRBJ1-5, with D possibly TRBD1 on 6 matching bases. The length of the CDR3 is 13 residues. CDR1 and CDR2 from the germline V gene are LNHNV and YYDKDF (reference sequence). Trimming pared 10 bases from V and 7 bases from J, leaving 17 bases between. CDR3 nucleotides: TGTGCCAGCGGGGGCCAGAGGGACCAGCCCCAGCATTTT. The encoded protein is CASGGQRDQPQHF.

The CDR3 loop reads CASSLRQGHEQYF. The CDR3 bases are TGTGCCAGCAGTCTACGACAGGGCCACGAGCAGTACTTC. This chain joins TRBV28 and TRBJ2-7, with 7 bases fitting TRBD1. CDR3 length equals 13 residues. The V segment lost 5 bases and the J segment 5 bases; nucleotides outside the gene matches: 6. Germline V gene lookup returns CDR1 MDHEN and CDR2 SYDVKM.

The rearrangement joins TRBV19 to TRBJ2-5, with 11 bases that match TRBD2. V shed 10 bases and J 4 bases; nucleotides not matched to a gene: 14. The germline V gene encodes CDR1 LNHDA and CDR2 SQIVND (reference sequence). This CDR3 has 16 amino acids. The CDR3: CATSMGPSGGIETQYF. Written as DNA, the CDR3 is TGTGCCACCTCGATGGGACCTAGCGGGGGGATAGAGACCCAGTACTTC.

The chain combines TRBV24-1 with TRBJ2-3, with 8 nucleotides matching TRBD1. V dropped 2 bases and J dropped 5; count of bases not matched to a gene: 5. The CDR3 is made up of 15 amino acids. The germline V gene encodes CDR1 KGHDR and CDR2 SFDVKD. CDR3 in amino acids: CATSDSGGEGDTQYF. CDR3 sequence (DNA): TGTGCCACCAGTGATTCAGGGGGCGAGGGAGATACGCAGTATTTT.

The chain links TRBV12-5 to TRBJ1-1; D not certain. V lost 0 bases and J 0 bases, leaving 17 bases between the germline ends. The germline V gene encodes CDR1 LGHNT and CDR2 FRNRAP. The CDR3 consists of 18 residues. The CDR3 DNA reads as TGTGCTAGTGGTTTGGTAGGCAGCCGAATTAACATGAACACTGAAGCTTTCTTT. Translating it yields CASGLVGSRINMNTEAFF.

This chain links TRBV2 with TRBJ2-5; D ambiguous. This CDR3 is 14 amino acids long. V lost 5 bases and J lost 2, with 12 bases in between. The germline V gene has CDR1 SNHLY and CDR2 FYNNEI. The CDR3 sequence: CASSTQQQQETQYF. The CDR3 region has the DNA TGTGCCAGCAGTACCCAACAGCAACAAGAGACCCAGTACTTC. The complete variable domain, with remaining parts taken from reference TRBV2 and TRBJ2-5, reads EPEVTQTPSHQVTQMGQEVILRCVPISNHLYFYWYRQILGQKVEFLVSFYNNEISEKSEIFDDQFSVERPDGSNFTLKIRSTKLEDSAMYFCASSTQQQQETQYFGPGTRLLVL.

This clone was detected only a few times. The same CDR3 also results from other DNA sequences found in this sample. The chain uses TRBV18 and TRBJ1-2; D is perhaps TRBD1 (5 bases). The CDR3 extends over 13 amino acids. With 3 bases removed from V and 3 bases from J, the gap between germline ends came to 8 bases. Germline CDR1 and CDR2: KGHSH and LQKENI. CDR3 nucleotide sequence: TGTGCCAGCTCACCGGGGACGGACTATGGCTACACCTTC. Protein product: CASSPGTDYGYTF.

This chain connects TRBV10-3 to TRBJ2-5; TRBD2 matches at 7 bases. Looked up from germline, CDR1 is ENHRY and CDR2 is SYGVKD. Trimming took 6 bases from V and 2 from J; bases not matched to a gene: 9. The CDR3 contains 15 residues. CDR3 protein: CAISGGGRGQETQYF. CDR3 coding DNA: TGTGCCATCAGCGGGGGAGGGAGAGGGCAAGAGACCCAGTACTTC.

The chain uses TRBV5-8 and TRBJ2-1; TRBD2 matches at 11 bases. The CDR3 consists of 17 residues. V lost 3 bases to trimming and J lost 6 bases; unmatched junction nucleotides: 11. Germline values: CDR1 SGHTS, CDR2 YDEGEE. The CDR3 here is CASSSGSLAGGSNEQFF. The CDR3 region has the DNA TGTGCCAGCAGCTCCGGGTCCCTAGCGGGAGGTAGCAATGAGCAGTTCTTC.

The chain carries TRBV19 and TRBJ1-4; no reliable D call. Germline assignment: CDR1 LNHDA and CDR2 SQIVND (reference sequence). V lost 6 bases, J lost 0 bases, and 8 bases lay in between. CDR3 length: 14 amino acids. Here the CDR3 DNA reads TGTGCCAGTAGCAGAGTTGCAACTAATGAAAAACTGTTTTTT. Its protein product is CASSRVATNEKLFF.

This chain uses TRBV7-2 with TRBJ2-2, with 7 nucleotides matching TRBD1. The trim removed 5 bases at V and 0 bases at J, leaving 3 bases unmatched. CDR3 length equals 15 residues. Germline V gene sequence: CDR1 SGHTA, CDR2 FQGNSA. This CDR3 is CASSATGSNTGELFF. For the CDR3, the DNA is TGTGCCAGCAGCGCGACAGGGTCGAACACCGGGGAGCTGTTTTTT. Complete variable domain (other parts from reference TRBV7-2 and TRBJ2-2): GAGVSQSPSNKVTEKGKDVELRCDPISGHTALYWYRQSLGQGLEFLIYFQGNSAPDKSGLPSDRFSAERTGGSVSTLTIQRTQQEDSAVYLCASSATGSNTGELFFGEGSRLTVL.

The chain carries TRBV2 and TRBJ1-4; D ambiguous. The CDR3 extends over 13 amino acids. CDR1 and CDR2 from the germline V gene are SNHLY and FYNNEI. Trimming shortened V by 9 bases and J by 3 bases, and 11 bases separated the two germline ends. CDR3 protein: CARQTPSNEKLFF. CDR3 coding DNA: TGTGCCAGACAAACGCCCTCTAATGAAAAACTGTTTTTT. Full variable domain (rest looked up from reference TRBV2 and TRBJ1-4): EPEVTQTPSHQVTQMGQEVILRCVPISNHLYFYWYRQILGQKVEFLVSFYNNEISEKSEIFDDQFSVERPDGSNFTLKIRSTKLEDSAMYFCARQTPSNEKLFFGSGTQLSVL.

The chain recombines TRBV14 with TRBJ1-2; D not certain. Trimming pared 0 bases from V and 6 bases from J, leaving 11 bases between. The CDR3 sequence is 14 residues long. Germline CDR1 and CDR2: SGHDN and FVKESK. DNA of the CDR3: TGTGCCAGCAGCCAAGATTTATGGGTGGATGGCTACACCTTC. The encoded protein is CASSQDLWVDGYTF.

The CDR3 loop reads CASSRGWNQPQHF. CDR3 coding DNA: TGTGCCAGCAGCCGGGGGTGGAATCAGCCCCAGCATTTT. V gene TRBV11-2 combines with J gene TRBJ1-5, with D possibly being TRBD1 (5 bases). The CDR3 runs to 13 residues. Trimming stripped 5 bases from V and 4 bases from J, with 9 bases between. Germline CDR1 reads SGHAT; CDR2 reads FQNNGV. The whole variable domain, remainder taken from reference TRBV11-2 and TRBJ1-5, is EAGVAQSPRYKIIEKRQSVAFWCNPISGHATLYWYQQILGQGPKLLIQFQNNGVVDDSQLPKDRFSAERLKGVDSTLKIQPAKLEDSAVYLCASSRGWNQPQHFGDGTRLSIL.

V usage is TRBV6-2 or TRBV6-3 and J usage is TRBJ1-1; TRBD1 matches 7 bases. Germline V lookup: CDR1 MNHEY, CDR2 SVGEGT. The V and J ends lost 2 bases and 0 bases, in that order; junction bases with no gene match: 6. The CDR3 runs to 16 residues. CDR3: CASSYPAGGMNTEAFF. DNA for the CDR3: TGTGCCAGCAGTTACCCGGCAGGGGGGATGAACACTGAAGCTTTCTTT.

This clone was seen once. For the CDR3, the DNA is TGTGCCAGCAGCCTACAGGTATCTACCTACGAGCAGTACTTC. Translated: CASSLQVSTYEQYF. The rearrangement uses TRBV7-2 and TRBJ2-7, with a weak D call TRBD1 (5 bases). Trimming left V 5 bases short and J 2 bases short, with 13 bases between. The CDR3 has 14 amino acids. Germline V gene lookup returns CDR1 SGHTA and CDR2 FQGNSA.

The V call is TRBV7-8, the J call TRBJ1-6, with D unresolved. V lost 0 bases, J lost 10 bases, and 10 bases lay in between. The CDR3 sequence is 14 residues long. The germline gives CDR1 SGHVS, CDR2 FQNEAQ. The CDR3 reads CASSLAGKDSPLHF. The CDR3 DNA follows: TGTGCCAGCAGCTTAGCTGGGAAAGACTCACCCCTCCACTTT. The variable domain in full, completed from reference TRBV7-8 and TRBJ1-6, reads GAGVSQSPRYKVAKRGQDVALRCDPISGHVSLFWYQQALGQGPEFLTYFQNEAQLDKSGLPSDRFFAERPEGSVSTLKIQRTQQEDSAVYLCASSLAGKDSPLHFGNGTRLTVT.

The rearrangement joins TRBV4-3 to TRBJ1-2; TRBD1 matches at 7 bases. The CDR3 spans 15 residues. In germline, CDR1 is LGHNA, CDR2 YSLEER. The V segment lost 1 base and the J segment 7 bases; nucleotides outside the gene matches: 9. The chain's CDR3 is CASSQVSGGHPGYTF. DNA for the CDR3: TGCGCCAGCAGCCAAGTTTCAGGGGGGCATCCTGGCTACACCTTC.

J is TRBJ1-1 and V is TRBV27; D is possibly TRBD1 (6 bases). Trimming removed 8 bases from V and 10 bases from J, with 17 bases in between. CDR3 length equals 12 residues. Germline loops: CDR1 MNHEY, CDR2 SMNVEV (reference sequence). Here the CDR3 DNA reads TGTGCCAGCCGGGGGCTCGGGCTGTTAGCTTTCTTT. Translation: CASRGLGLLAFF.

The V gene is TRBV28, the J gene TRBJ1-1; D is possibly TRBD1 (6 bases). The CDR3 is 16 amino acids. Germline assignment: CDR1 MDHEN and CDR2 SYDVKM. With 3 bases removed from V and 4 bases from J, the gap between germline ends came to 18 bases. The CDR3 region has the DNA TGTGCCAGCAGTTTCGGGACAATTACTAGGGGCACTGAAGCTTTCTTT. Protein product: CASSFGTITRGTEAFF.

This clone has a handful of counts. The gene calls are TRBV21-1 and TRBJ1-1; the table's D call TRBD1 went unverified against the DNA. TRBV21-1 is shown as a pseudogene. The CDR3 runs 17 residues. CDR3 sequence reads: CASSKVVRDKANTEAFF. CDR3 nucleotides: TGTGCCAGCAGCAAAGTGGTCCGGGACAAGGCGAACACTGAAGCTTTCTTT.

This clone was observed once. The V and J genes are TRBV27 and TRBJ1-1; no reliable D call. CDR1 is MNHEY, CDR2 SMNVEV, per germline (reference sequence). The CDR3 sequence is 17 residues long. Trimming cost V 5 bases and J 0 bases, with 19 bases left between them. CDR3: CASSTWTVPGMNTEAFF. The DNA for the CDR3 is TGTGCCAGCAGTACCTGGACCGTCCCGGGGATGAACACTGAAGCTTTCTTT.

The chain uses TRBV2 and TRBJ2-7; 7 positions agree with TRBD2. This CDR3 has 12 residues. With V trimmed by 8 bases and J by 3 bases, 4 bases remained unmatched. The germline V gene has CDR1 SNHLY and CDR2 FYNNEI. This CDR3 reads CASGLEVYEQYF. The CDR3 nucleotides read TGTGCCAGCGGACTAGAGGTCTACGAGCAGTACTTC.

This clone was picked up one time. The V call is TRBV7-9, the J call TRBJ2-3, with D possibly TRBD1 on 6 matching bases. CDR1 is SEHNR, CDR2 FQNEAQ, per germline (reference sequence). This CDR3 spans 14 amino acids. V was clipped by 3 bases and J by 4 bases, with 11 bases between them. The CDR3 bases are TGTGCCAGCAGCTTCATGACAGGCCCAGATACGCAGTATTTT. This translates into CASSFMTGPDTQYF.